Listed below are T cell receptor beta chains from one sample, sequenced in a study of T cell responses to AZD1222 COVID-19 vaccine. Sequenced by immunoSEQ multiplex PCR; TCRdb stores in-frame clones only, minus some. The sample has around 99,000 clones; 92% are singletons. The sample in question was peripheral blood, obtained 28 days after the second AZD1222 dose. The receptor source for this set is an adult who received the AZD1222 COVID-19 vaccine. Each CDR3 is given with its conserved first and last residue.

v_gene	j_gene	CDR3aa
TRBV11-2	TRBJ2-7	CASRYRGSYEQYF
TRBV7-9	TRBJ1-3	CASSQGNRNTIYF
TRBV5-1	TRBJ2-1	CASSFLRASGLPISYNEQFF
TRBV15	TRBJ2-5	CATSRWVTGEETQYF
TRBV19	TRBJ2-6	CASSKQGSHSGANVLTF
TRBV15	TRBJ2-7	CATSRDPQGYEQYF
TRBV19	TRBJ2-7	CASSIGFGDGTYEQYF
TRBV19	TRBJ1-2	CASSIRTATGAHGYTF
TRBV3-1/TRBV3-2	TRBJ2-1	CASSLRASGSYNEQFF
TRBV2	TRBJ2-1	CATQQGTYNEQFF
TRBV5-6	TRBJ2-3	CASSLPSTDTQYF
TRBV5-1	TRBJ2-1	CASSQRRSSYNEQFF
TRBV10-3	TRBJ2-5	CAISESGGTRLETQYF
TRBV20-1	TRBJ1-2	CSARDGGGYTF
TRBV28	TRBJ1-2	CASSSRTEPYGYTF
TRBV29-1	TRBJ2-3	CSVRADNTDTQYF